This TCR beta chain derives from a study of T cell changes during pregnancy in multiple sclerosis. Measured with immunoSEQ multiplex PCR; TCRdb has only the in-frame clones, and not every one. The sample holds some 80,000 clones, over 85% seen once. The CDR3 runs to 14 residues. V was clipped by 5 bases and J by 1 base; unmatched bases: 5. Germline CDR1 is SQVTM and CDR2 is ANQGSEA. The rearrangement uses TRBV29-1 and TRBJ2-3; 8 bases fit TRBD2. The receptor's source is a female donor with multiple sclerosis, enrolled in a pregnancy study. The sequencing here drew on peripheral blood, taken in the first trimester of pregnancy. The CDR3 DNA sequence: TGCAGCGTTCAGCTAGCGGGCGGCACAGATACGCAGTATTTT. Residues: CSVQLAGGTDTQYF.